This TCR beta chain was recorded in a study of shared T cell receptors in the human thymus. Clones were sequenced by immunoSEQ multiplex PCR, and TCRdb holds only the in-frame ones, with some missing. The table records 720,000 or so clones, approximately 85% of them present only once. Trimming took off 8 bases at V and 2 bases at J, with 16 bases between the two ends. CDR1 and CDR2 (germline): SNHLY, FYNNEI. This CDR3 has 15 residues. This sample was shared with a second study, whose subject was human thymus T cells. That study reports: Each of the donors was a healthy Finnish infant who was undergoing open corrective cardiac surgery for congenital heart defects. Resections from corrective heart surgery provided thymus tissue. Overlap was high between thymic repertoires from unrelated individuals, as reported in related research.

The sample consisted of thymocytes. The sequence was collected from a girl under three years old with a congenital heart defect. The chain combines TRBV2 with TRBJ2-1, with D tentatively TRBD1 (6 bases). The CDR3 DNA reads TGTGCCAGCGATTCACAGGGCTTCGCCTACAATGAGCAGTTCTTC. Residues: CASDSQGFAYNEQFF.